One and the same sample provided the 23 T cell receptor beta chains below, sequenced in a study of cytomegalovirus exposure and HLA in healthy donors. With 60 Vbeta and 13 Jbeta primers, the PCR was carried out. Only in-frame clones appear in the TCRdb table, and some are missing; sequencing was by immunoSEQ multiplex PCR. The table for this sample gives approximately 120,000 clones. The sequenced sample was PBMCs. The receptors shown here come from a woman aged 55 to 70 in good health and CMV-seronegative.

The rearrangement links TRBV7-3 to TRBJ2-1; tentatively, D is TRBD1 (6 bases). The V end lost 4 bases, the J end lost 1 base, and 14 bases lay between the germline ends. The CDR3 extends over 16 amino acids. Germline values: CDR1 SGHTA, CDR2 FQGTGA. This CDR3 is CASSSPNRGSYNEQFF. CDR3 nucleotide sequence: TGTGCCAGCAGCTCCCCGAATAGGGGGTCCTACAATGAGCAGTTCTTC.

The chain uses TRBV6-5 and TRBJ2-7; 8 nucleotides line up with TRBD1. The length of the CDR3 is 15 residues. Germline CDR1 MNHEY, CDR2 SVGAGI. The junction had 3 bases not matched to a gene; V was cut back by 0 bases and J by 2 bases. The CDR3 spells CASSYSGQETYEQYF. CDR3 DNA: TGTGCCAGCAGTTACTCGGGACAGGAAACCTACGAGCAGTACTTC.

The gene calls are TRBV11-2 and TRBJ1-2; 11 positions agree with TRBD1. The CDR3 consists of 15 residues. Germline V gene data show CDR1 as SGHAT and CDR2 as FQNNGV. V shed 4 bases, J shed 4 bases, and the junction held 5 bases outside the gene matches. This CDR3 is CASSSWTGGVYGYTF. The CDR3, as DNA: TGTGCCAGCAGCTCATGGACAGGGGGCGTCTATGGCTACACCTTC.

The V gene is TRBV27, the J gene TRBJ2-7, with TRBD1 identical over 8 bases. Germline values: CDR1 MNHEY, CDR2 SMNVEV (reference sequence). The junction had 10 bases not matched to a gene; V was cut back by 6 bases and J by 3 bases. The CDR3 is made up of 15 amino acids. CDR3 in DNA: TGTGCCAGCAGACTACAGGGGGAAGAAGGCTACGAGCAGTACTTC. This gives the protein CASRLQGEEGYEQYF.

This chain's CDR3 is CSVSRGKDAEAFF. In nucleotides, the CDR3 is TGCAGCGTTTCCAGGGGGAAGGACGCTGAAGCTTTCTTT. This chain connects TRBV29-1 to TRBJ1-1; 7 nucleotides agree with TRBD1. The junction had 9 bases not matched to a gene; V was cut back by 5 bases and J by 6 bases. Germline CDR1 reads SQVTM; CDR2 reads ANQGSEA. This CDR3 has 13 residues.

This rearrangement joins TRBV6-5 to TRBJ2-1; 7 bases are a match to TRBD2. The CDR3 totals 14 residues. The germline V gene has CDR1 MNHEY and CDR2 SVGAGI. The V and J ends lost 6 bases and 8 bases, in that order; junction bases with no gene match: 10. Written as DNA, the CDR3 is TGTGCCAGCAGCCAGCGGGACCTACGGGATGAGCAGTTCTTC. This translates into CASSQRDLRDEQFF.

The genes are TRBV28 and TRBJ2-5, with 7 bases matching TRBD1. The length of the CDR3 is 14 residues. Germline-derived CDR1 and CDR2 are MDHEN and SYDVKM. J gave up 3 bases and V 3 bases, and 4 bases lay outside the gene matches. The CDR3 DNA sequence: TGTGCCAGCAGTTTGACAGGGTTAAAAGAGACCCAGTACTTC. Translating gives CASSLTGLKETQYF.

The CDR3 region has the DNA TGCGCCAGCAGCGGGGGGACAGCACAATATGGCTACACCTTC. Translated, it gives CASSGGTAQYGYTF. V is TRBV5-1 and J is TRBJ1-2; 7 bases line up with TRBD1. This CDR3 comprises 14 residues. Germline loops: CDR1 SGHRS, CDR2 YFSETQ. Unmatched junction bases numbered 8, after V lost 4 bases and J lost 5 bases.

The J gene is TRBJ2-4, the V gene TRBV5-1; D not resolved. The CDR3 totals 15 residues. Germline V gives CDR1 SGHRS, CDR2 YFSETQ. V was pared by 7 bases and J by 7 bases, with 21 bases between. The CDR3 sequence is CASVRAANSPNIQYF. CDR3 nucleotides: TGCGCCAGCGTCCGCGCGGCAAATTCGCCCAACATTCAGTACTTC.

This chain joins TRBV19 and TRBJ2-5; no reliable D call. The CDR3 consists of 13 residues. Trimming cost V 4 bases and J 5 bases, with 11 bases left between them. Germline CDR1 and CDR2: LNHDA and SQIVND (reference sequence). The DNA for the CDR3 is TGTGCCAGTAGTACCGAACAAAAGGAGACCCAGTACTTC. It translates to CASSTEQKETQYF.

The chain couples TRBV29-1 to TRBJ2-5; a weak D match, TRBD1 (6 bases). Germline CDR1 SQVTM, CDR2 ANQGSEA. This CDR3 is built from 14 residues. Trimming left V 3 bases short and J 3 bases short, with 14 bases between. CDR3 in amino acids: CSVDLGQMEETQYF. The DNA of the CDR3 is TGCAGCGTTGATTTGGGACAAATGGAAGAGACCCAGTACTTC. Using reference TRBV29-1 and TRBJ2-5 for the parts outside the CDR3, the full variable domain is SAVISQKPSRDICQRGTSLTIQCQVDSQVTMMFWYRQQPGQSLTLIATANQGSEATYESGFVIDKFPISRPNLTFSTLTVSNMSPEDSSIYLCSVDLGQMEETQYFGPGTRLLVL.

This sequence joins TRBV29-1 and TRBJ2-7, with TRBD1 matching 8 bases. This CDR3 has 11 residues. Germline V gives CDR1 SQVTM, CDR2 ANQGSEA. The ends lost 6 bases at V and 5 bases at J; junction bases unmatched: 3. The CDR3 coding sequence is TGCAGCGTGGAGGACAGGGACGAGCAGTACTTC. Translating it yields CSVEDRDEQYF.

The chain carries TRBV7-2 and TRBJ1-2, with 7 nucleotides matching TRBD1. Germline V gene data show CDR1 as SGHTA and CDR2 as FQGNSA. J lost 4 bases, V lost 5 bases, and 13 bases had no gene match. CDR3 size: 16 residues. The DNA for the CDR3 is TGTGCCAGCAGCCCGGGGAAGGGGGCGCTTAGCTATGGCTACACCTTC. It translates to CASSPGKGALSYGYTF.

This chain links TRBV6-4 with TRBJ2-1; 8 nucleotides match TRBD2. The ends lost 5 bases at V and 6 bases at J; junction bases unmatched: 6. CDR3 length: 14 amino acids. Per the germline V gene, CDR1 is MRHNA and CDR2 is SNTAGT. CDR3 nucleotide sequence: TGTGCCAGCAGTCCCGGGAGGGGGGGCAATGAGCAGTTCTTC. Residues: CASSPGRGGNEQFF.

As DNA, the CDR3 is TGTGCCAGCAGCTTAATCGGCCCAGACTATAATGAGCAGTTCTTC. It is translated as CASSLIGPDYNEQFF. This chain joins TRBV7-3 and TRBJ2-1, with D possibly TRBD2 on 5 matching bases. Germline assignment: CDR1 SGHTA and CDR2 FQGTGA. The CDR3 covers 15 residues. V shed 1 base and J shed 7 bases, with 14 bases lying between them.

The V call is TRBV5-6, the J call TRBJ1-5, with D maybe TRBD1 (5 bases). Trimming took off 2 bases at V and 7 bases at J, with 10 bases between the two ends. Germline assignment: CDR1 SGHDT and CDR2 YYEEEE. The CDR3 runs to 13 residues. CDR3 amino acids: CASSLTGVQPQHF. The CDR3 DNA sequence: TGTGCCAGCAGCTTAACGGGGGTACAGCCCCAGCATTTT.

The rearrangement uses TRBV5-5 and TRBJ2-3; no clear D. Germline V gives CDR1 SGHKS, CDR2 YYEKEE (reference sequence). The V and J ends lost 3 bases and 4 bases respectively, with 9 bases between them. The CDR3 loop spans 13 amino acids. DNA of the CDR3: TGTGCCAGCAGCTACGCGAACCCAGATACGCAGTATTTT. Translated, it gives CASSYANPDTQYF.

Here the CDR3 DNA reads TGTGCCAGCAGCTTGGGAGTCCTGAGCACAGATACGCAGTATTTT. Translation: CASSLGVLSTDTQYF. This chain uses TRBV7-2 with TRBJ2-3; TRBD2 is a possible D gene (5 bases). Trimming took off 3 bases at V and 0 bases at J, with 10 bases between the two ends. The germline V gene has CDR1 SGHTA and CDR2 FQGNSA. The length of the CDR3 is 15 residues.

The chain combines TRBV27 with TRBJ2-7; TRBD2 aligns across 11 bases. The germline V gene has CDR1 MNHEY and CDR2 SMNVEV (reference sequence). Unmatched junction bases numbered 12, after V lost 4 bases and J lost 4 bases. The CDR3 extends over 17 amino acids. The chain's CDR3 is CASSSRVGLAGGYEQYF. Written as DNA, the CDR3 is TGTGCCAGCAGTTCACGAGTTGGGCTAGCGGGGGGTTACGAGCAGTACTTC.

The rearrangement uses TRBV7-8 and TRBJ2-7; 8 bases fit TRBD2. Germline loops: CDR1 SGHVS, CDR2 FQNEAQ. V lost 1 base to trimming and J lost 6 bases; unmatched junction nucleotides: 5. The CDR3 contains 14 residues. In DNA form, the CDR3 reads TGTGCCAGCAGCTTAGACGGGAGGGCCGGCGAGCAGTACTTC. It is translated as CASSLDGRAGEQYF. The whole variable domain, remainder taken from reference TRBV7-8 and TRBJ2-7, is GAGVSQSPRYKVAKRGQDVALRCDPISGHVSLFWYQQALGQGPEFLTYFQNEAQLDKSGLPSDRFFAERPEGSVSTLKIQRTQQEDSAVYLCASSLDGRAGEQYFGPGTRLTVT.

The chain is built from TRBV5-1 and TRBJ1-2, with D perhaps TRBD1 (6 bases). The CDR3 has 14 amino acids. Deletions cut 4 bases from V and 5 bases from J, with 15 bases between. In germline, CDR1 is SGHRS, CDR2 YFSETQ. In nucleotides, the CDR3 is TGCGCCAGCAGCAACGGACAGCTACAGTATGGCTACACCTTC. Protein product: CASSNGQLQYGYTF. The full variable domain, in which reference TRBV5-1 and TRBJ1-2 provide the parts outside the CDR3, is KAGVTQTPRYLIKTRGQQVTLSCSPISGHRSVSWYQQTPGQGLQFLFEYFSETQRNKGNFPGRFSGRQFSNSRSEMNVSTLELGDSALYLCASSNGQLQYGYTFGSGTRLTVV.

Notes on this clone: At the DNA level, this CDR3 is encoded by other sequences in the same sample as well. The chain employs TRBV5-1 and TRBJ2-1; possible D gene TRBD1, 6 bases. Trimming cost V 0 bases and J 0 bases, with 7 bases left between them. This CDR3 is 15 amino acids long. The germline CDR1 and CDR2 sequences are SGHRS and YFSETQ. As DNA, the CDR3 is TGCGCCAGCAGCTTGGGAGGGGGCTCCTACAATGAGCAGTTCTTC. Its translation is CASSLGGGSYNEQFF.

V is TRBV7-8 and J is TRBJ2-5, with 7 bases that match TRBD2. V shed 1 base, J shed 5 bases, and the junction held 10 bases outside the gene matches. The germline V gene encodes CDR1 SGHVS and CDR2 FQNEAQ. The CDR3 runs 16 residues. CDR3 bases: TGTGCCAGCAGCTTAGTGGGCAGCGGGGCTTGGGAGACCCAGTACTTC. Amino acids: CASSLVGSGAWETQYF.